This T cell receptor (beta chain) is drawn from a study of CD8+CD57+ T cells in acquired aplastic anemia. Study summary: Yields of DNA that came from sorted CD4+ and CD8+ cells averaged about 3.4 ug.

V shed 3 bases and J shed 5 bases, with 14 bases lying between them. This CDR3 has 14 amino acids. The germline CDR1 and CDR2 sequences are SGDLS and YYNGEE. The patients chosen for sequencing had shown expansion of CD8+CD57+ cells (detected by flow cytometry). Profiles of TCR beta VDJ and CDR3 were generated from a genomic DNA template. Each CDR3 protein is one row after TCRdb ran MiXCR on the reads. The sample consists of about 180,000 distinct CDR3 sequences, less than 65% of them appearing once. In regard to this clonotype: The antigen remains unidentified.

Study-wide results and limits: For CD8+ Simpson's diversity, patients and controls showed no significant difference. Researchers report that fewer than 30 CD8+ CDR3 sequences appeared in both patients and controls.

This chain uses TRBV9 with TRBJ1-1; TRBD1 is a possible D gene (5 bases). The sequence was collected from a human donor with aplastic anemia. The sequenced sample consisted of sorted CD4+, CD8+, or CD8+CD57+ T cells (not recorded which) from PBMCs. DNA of the CDR3: TGTGCCAGCAGCGCGGGGACGGCTAATACTGAAGCTTTCTTT. It is translated as CASSAGTANTEAFF.